The 8 T cell receptor beta chains in this list originate from one sample, sequenced in a study of blood T cells in healthy people across ages. PCR was performed a second time for about 7 to 12 cycles using a sample-barcoded 5' primer and a J-beta primer mix. One entry per CDR3 protein, called by TCRdb with MiXCR from the 5' RACE reads. The sample carries 1.8 million or so distinct CDR3 sequences, approximately 39% recorded once. The sample comprised blood. The receptors come from a human donor in good health.

This clonotype showed up just a few times. The chain joins TRBV6-5 to TRBJ2-5; no reliable D call. The V end lost 5 bases, the J end lost 2 bases, and 9 bases lay between the germline ends. The CDR3 loop spans 13 amino acids. The germline V gene has CDR1 MNHEY and CDR2 SVGAGI. The CDR3 spells CASSKWGQETQYF. In DNA, the CDR3 is TGTGCCAGCAGTAAATGGGGACAAGAGACCCAGTACTTC.

The chain recombines TRBV20-1 with TRBJ1-2; D perhaps matches TRBD1 (6 bases). V dropped 0 bases and J dropped 4 bases, with 18 bases sitting between them. Germline lookup yields CDR1 DFQATT and CDR2 SNEGSKA (reference sequence). The CDR3 is 16 residues long. The CDR3 DNA reads TGCAGTGCTAGAGAGCGGAGGGGGGCCCTTACCTATGGCTACACCTTC. Amino acid sequence: CSARERRGALTYGYTF.

The chain uses TRBV12-3 or TRBV12-4 and TRBJ2-1, with TRBD2 as a possible D gene (6 bases). V was trimmed by 9 bases and J by 12 bases, leaving 15 bases between them. CDR3 length: 11 residues. CDR3 nucleotide sequence: TGTGCCAGTGGACGGAGGGTAGGGCAGTTCTTC. It translates to CASGRRVGQFF.

With respect to this clonotype: This may arise from a read error, as a much more abundant clone is one base away. This chain uses TRBV20-1 with TRBJ2-6; perhaps TRBD2 as D (5 bases). The V gene's germline CDR1 is DFQATT and CDR2 SNEGSKA (reference sequence). CDR3 length: 12 amino acids. This CDR3 is CRATGGANVLTF. DNA for the CDR3: TGCAGGGCTACGGGGGGGGCCAACGTCCTGACTTTC.

This sequence joins TRBV12-3 or TRBV12-4 and TRBJ2-4, with a weak D call TRBD1 (5 bases). V lost 4 bases and J lost 13, with 11 bases in between. There are 11 residues in the CDR3. The CDR3 protein is CASSSGLIQYF. The CDR3 nucleotides read TGTGCCAGCAGTTCAGGGTTAATCCAGTACTTC.

There are a few counts of this clonotype. The rearrangement links TRBV7-9 to TRBJ1-2; 8 bases fit TRBD1. The CDR3 has 18 amino acids. V was pared by 4 bases and J by 3 bases, with 16 bases of the junction left unmatched. Germline V lookup: CDR1 SEHNR, CDR2 FQNEAQ (reference sequence). The CDR3 region has the DNA TGTGCCAGCAGCTCCCCCTGGGGTGGCGACAGGGGACACTATGGCTACACCTTC. Residues: CASSSPWGGDRGHYGYTF.

The count of this clonotype is one. This rearrangement joins TRBV20-1 to TRBJ2-1; 10 bases are shared with TRBD1. Germline V lookup: CDR1 DFQATT, CDR2 SNEGSKA (reference sequence). The CDR3 spans 13 residues. Trimming cost V 7 bases and J 6 bases; bases outside gene matches: 6. The CDR3 DNA sequence: TGCAGTGAATCGGGACAGGGGCTCAATGAGCAGTTCTTC. It specifies CSESGQGLNEQFF.

Of note for this clonotype: A clone one base away is much larger, so this may be a read error. The V and J genes are TRBV4-3 and TRBJ2-1; D might be TRBD2 (7 bases). The J call is uncertain, as TRBJ2-7 better fits the DNA end. The CDR3 is 17 amino acids. Germline CDR1 reads LGHNA; CDR2 reads YSLEER. The CDR3 coding sequence is TGCGCCAGCAGCCAAGATGTGAGGGGGGGCCGCTACAATGAGCAGTACTTC. This sequence encodes CASSQDVRGGRYNEQYF.